One and the same sample provided the 29 T cell receptor beta chains below, sequenced in a study of blood T cell repertoires in COVID-19 (dated by TCRdb to 2018 to 2020). Library method: the immunoSEQ multiplex PCR assay. TCRdb limited this immuneACCESS table to in-frame rearrangements with V and J called. A share of clones is missing; checked studies link under half to unresolved V genes, and the rest is unexplained. Within this sample are fewer than 250,000 clones, with 84% of them counted one time only. Roughly 3.1% of the sample belongs to the ten largest clones. The sample consisted of PBMCs or T cells enriched from blood (not recorded which). The receptors originated from a woman under 40 who had been exposed to COVID-19.

This clone was seen a single time. The chain combines TRBV18 with TRBJ2-7; 12 bases are shared with TRBD2. With 3 bases clipped from V and 1 base from J, the junction kept 7 bases outside the gene matches. Germline lookup yields CDR1 KGHSH and CDR2 LQKENI. The CDR3 has 17 amino acids. The CDR3: CASSPNRLAGVSYEQYF. CDR3 in DNA: TGTGCCAGCTCACCCAATAGACTAGCGGGGGTTTCCTACGAGCAGTACTTC.

The chain is built from TRBV5-6 and TRBJ2-7; D gene uncertain. CDR1 is SGHDT, CDR2 YYEEEE, per germline. The CDR3 covers 12 residues. Between the trimmed V and J ends, which lost 0 bases and 4 bases, there was a span of 5 bases. Here the CDR3 DNA reads TGTGCCAGCAGCTTGGCGTTTTACGAGCAGTACTTC. It yields the protein CASSLAFYEQYF.

The V call is TRBV19, the J call TRBJ2-7; a possible D gene is TRBD1 (6 bases). V was shortened by 3 bases and J by 6 bases, with 18 bases between the two germline ends. Germline lookup yields CDR1 LNHDA and CDR2 SQIVND (reference sequence). The CDR3 extends over 15 amino acids. The CDR3 spells CASSMETGLSFEQYF. The CDR3 DNA follows: TGTGCCAGTAGTATGGAAACAGGGTTATCGTTCGAGCAGTACTTC.

The rearrangement links TRBV9 to TRBJ2-2, with D possibly being TRBD1 (6 bases). The V gene's germline CDR1 is SGDLS and CDR2 YYNGEE. V lost 1 base and J 4 bases, leaving 17 bases between the germline ends. This CDR3 region has 17 residues. The CDR3 here is CASSVFYLGHSTGELFF. The CDR3 bases are TGTGCCAGCAGCGTATTTTACTTGGGACACAGCACCGGGGAGCTGTTTTTT. Variable domain in full (rest from reference TRBV9 and TRBJ2-2): DSGVTQTPKHLITATGQRVTLRCSPRSGDLSVYWYQQSLDQGLQFLIQYYNGEERAKGNILERFSAQQFPDLHSELNLSSLELGDSALYFCASSVFYLGHSTGELFFGEGSRLTVL.

This clone was found a few times. V is TRBV7-3 and J is TRBJ2-5; 9 bases line up with TRBD2. V shed 4 bases, J shed 5 bases, and the junction held 8 bases outside the gene matches. The CDR3 spans 15 residues. The V gene's germline CDR1 is SGHTA and CDR2 FQGTGA. CDR3: CASSSGGGAEETQYF. The DNA of the CDR3 is TGTGCCAGCAGCTCTGGCGGGGGGGCCGAGGAGACCCAGTACTTC.

This clone appeared a few times. The rearrangement uses TRBV5-1 and TRBJ1-1; TRBD1 matches 7 bases. V shed 1 base, J shed 4 bases, and the junction held 7 bases outside the gene matches. The V gene's germline CDR1 is SGHRS and CDR2 YFSETQ. This CDR3 comprises 15 residues. CDR3 nucleotides: TGCGCCAGCAGCTTGCAAGAGGCAGGGGGCACTGAAGCTTTCTTT. Protein sequence: CASSLQEAGGTEAFF.

The chain has TRBV19 and TRBJ1-6; D may be TRBD1 (5 bases). V lost 3 bases, J lost 7 bases, and 10 bases lay in between. The V gene's germline CDR1 is LNHDA and CDR2 SQIVND (reference sequence). The CDR3 extends over 14 amino acids. CDR3 in amino acids: CASSIGGVNSPLHF. The CDR3 DNA reads TGTGCCAGTAGTATCGGAGGGGTGAATTCACCCCTCCACTTT.

This clone came up once. The rearrangement links TRBV5-1 to TRBJ2-5, with 11 bases that match TRBD1. Trimming removed 0 bases from V and 3 bases from J; junction bases left unmatched: 7. CDR1 is SGHRS, CDR2 YFSETQ, per germline. This CDR3 is built from 17 residues. The CDR3 sequence is CASSLEDGTGGEETQYF. For the CDR3, the DNA is TGCGCCAGCAGCTTGGAGGATGGGACAGGGGGTGAAGAGACCCAGTACTTC.

The chain is built from TRBV19 and TRBJ1-1, with D perhaps TRBD1 (6 bases). The CDR3 is 17 amino acids. CDR1 LNHDA and CDR2 SQIVND come from the germline V gene (reference sequence). V dropped 3 bases and J dropped 5 bases, with 22 bases sitting between them. CDR3 loop: CASSIFPRQDLQTEAFF. CDR3 nucleotide sequence: TGTGCCAGTAGTATCTTTCCGAGACAGGATTTACAAACTGAAGCTTTCTTT.

This rearrangement joins TRBV7-2 to TRBJ1-5; D unclear. Per the germline V gene, CDR1 is SGHTA and CDR2 is FQGNSA. There are 14 residues in the CDR3. Trimming stripped 5 bases from V and 1 base from J, with 9 bases between. CDR3 region: CASSPPGSNQPQHF. The CDR3 nucleotides are TGTGCCAGCAGCCCTCCGGGAAGCAATCAGCCCCAGCATTTT. Full variable domain (rest looked up from reference TRBV7-2 and TRBJ1-5): GAGVSQSPSNKVTEKGKDVELRCDPISGHTALYWYRQSLGQGLEFLIYFQGNSAPDKSGLPSDRFSAERTGGSVSTLTIQRTQQEDSAVYLCASSPPGSNQPQHFGDGTRLSIL.

The chain employs TRBV19 and TRBJ2-3; 10 bases align to TRBD1. With V trimmed by 5 bases and J by 4 bases, 21 bases remained unmatched. This CDR3 has 20 residues. Germline assignment: CDR1 LNHDA and CDR2 SQIVND (reference sequence). Here the CDR3 reads CASSVHRPGQGKLLADTQYF. In DNA, the CDR3 is TGTGCCAGTAGTGTCCACCGACCGGGACAGGGGAAGTTACTCGCAGATACGCAGTATTTT.

This chain joins TRBV4-1 and TRBJ2-5; 7 bases agree with TRBD2. The V gene end was trimmed by 1 base and the J gene end by 0 bases; junction bases not matched to a gene: 2. Germline lookup yields CDR1 MGHRA and CDR2 YSYEKL. The CDR3 has 15 amino acids. The CDR3 protein is CASSQVGGYQETQYF. CDR3 nucleotides: TGCGCCAGCAGCCAAGTGGGGGGGTACCAAGAGACCCAGTACTTC.

The J gene is TRBJ2-1, the V gene TRBV5-5; 9 bases match TRBD2. Germline loops: CDR1 SGHKS, CDR2 YYEKEE (reference sequence). The CDR3 runs 15 residues. With 0 bases clipped from V and 4 bases from J, the junction kept 2 bases outside the gene matches. The CDR3 sequence is CASSLGLAAYNEQFF. CDR3 nucleotides: TGTGCCAGCAGCTTGGGACTAGCGGCTTACAATGAGCAGTTCTTC.

J is TRBJ1-1 and V is TRBV20-1; no reliable D call. Germline-derived CDR1 and CDR2 are DFQATT and SNEGSKA (reference sequence). V shed 0 bases and J shed 7 bases, with 6 bases lying between them. The CDR3 contains 11 residues. DNA for the CDR3: TGCAGTGCTAGAGAACGGGGTGAAGCTTTCTTT. Protein: CSARERGEAFF.

The chain is built from TRBV7-9 and TRBJ1-4, with D perhaps matching TRBD1 (6 bases). Germline V CDR1 and CDR2: SEHNR, FQNEAQ (reference sequence). CDR3 size: 14 residues. Trimming stripped 3 bases from V and 13 bases from J, with 18 bases between. The CDR3 sequence: CASSLNVGGTGLFF. In DNA form, the CDR3 reads TGTGCCAGCAGCTTGAACGTTGGGGGCACGGGACTGTTTTTT. Drawing the rest from reference TRBV7-9 and TRBJ1-4, the complete variable domain is DTGVSQNPRHKITKRGQNVTFRCDPISEHNRLYWYRQTLGQGPEFLTYFQNEAQLEKSRLLSDRFSAERPKGSFSTLEIQRTEQGDSAMYLCASSLNVGGTGLFFGSGTQLSVL.

The rearrangement joins TRBV6-4 to TRBJ2-1; 7 positions match TRBD2. The V and J ends lost 0 bases and 4 bases, in that order; junction bases with no gene match: 3. CDR3 length: 15 residues. From germline, CDR1 is MRHNA and CDR2 SNTAGT. Here the CDR3 reads CASSDSWGGYNEQFF. The CDR3 DNA reads TGTGCCAGCAGTGACTCGTGGGGGGGTTACAATGAGCAGTTCTTC.

The genes are TRBV7-3 and TRBJ1-6, with TRBD1 matching over 7 bases. Unmatched junction bases numbered 2, after V lost 0 bases and J lost 9 bases. CDR1 SGHTA and CDR2 FQGTGA come from the germline V gene. CDR3 length: 14 amino acids. As DNA, the CDR3 is TGTGCCAGCAGCTTAACAGGGGGCGGTTCACCCCTCCACTTT. Translated: CASSLTGGGSPLHF.

This sequence joins TRBV6-5 and TRBJ2-7; the match to TRBD1 covers 7 bases. The ends lost 3 bases at V and 4 bases at J; junction bases unmatched: 12. The CDR3 contains 16 residues. Looked up from germline, CDR1 is MNHEY and CDR2 is SVGAGI. CDR3 region: CASSYSPGQFPYEQYF. DNA for the CDR3: TGTGCCAGCAGTTATTCACCGGGACAGTTCCCTTACGAGCAGTACTTC.

The chain has TRBV7-6 and TRBJ2-7; D remains ambiguous. The CDR3 consists of 13 residues. Germline V gene data show CDR1 as SGHVS and CDR2 as FNYEAQ. V lost 1 base and J lost 3, with 7 bases in between. This CDR3 reads CASSLVLHYEQYF. For the CDR3, the DNA is TGTGCCAGCAGCTTAGTACTCCACTACGAGCAGTACTTC.

This sequence joins TRBV9 and TRBJ2-7; 7 positions match TRBD2. J gave up 5 bases and V 0 bases, and 11 bases lay outside the gene matches. The CDR3 totals 16 residues. CDR1 and CDR2 from the germline V gene are SGDLS and YYNGEE. The CDR3 is CASSVAHGGSSDEQYF. The CDR3, as DNA: TGTGCCAGCAGCGTAGCTCACGGGGGGTCGTCTGACGAGCAGTACTTC. The complete variable domain, with remaining parts taken from reference TRBV9 and TRBJ2-7, reads DSGVTQTPKHLITATGQRVTLRCSPRSGDLSVYWYQQSLDQGLQFLIQYYNGEERAKGNILERFSAQQFPDLHSELNLSSLELGDSALYFCASSVAHGGSSDEQYFGPGTRLTVT.

This chain joins TRBV15 and TRBJ1-2, with unresolved D. Germline values: CDR1 LNHNV, CDR2 YYDKDF (reference sequence). The germline V and J ends were trimmed by 0 bases and 8 bases, with 13 bases remaining between them. The CDR3 runs 14 residues. The CDR3 protein is CATSRDSGKGGYTF. The CDR3 DNA reads TGTGCCACCAGCAGAGATAGCGGGAAAGGGGGCTACACCTTC.

V and J are TRBV7-8 and TRBJ1-2; D is unclear. V lost 5 bases and J lost 0, with 19 bases in between. Germline CDR1 and CDR2: SGHVS and FQNEAQ. The CDR3 spans 17 residues. The CDR3 sequence: CASSLLPSPGTNYGYTF. The CDR3 DNA is TGTGCCAGCAGCCTTTTACCGAGCCCGGGAACTAACTATGGCTACACCTTC.

This clone was detected only a few times. The genes are TRBV7-2 and TRBJ2-3, with TRBD2 identical over 10 bases. Germline CDR1 reads SGHTA; CDR2 reads FQGNSA. The CDR3 consists of 15 residues. Unmatched junction bases numbered 6, after V lost 8 bases and J lost 1 base. Written as DNA, the CDR3 is TGTGCCAGCGGGAAGCGGGGGGGAGGCACAGATACGCAGTATTTT. This gives the protein CASGKRGGGTDTQYF.

The table lists this clone with a few counts. The V and J genes are TRBV5-1 and TRBJ2-7; TRBD1 is a possible D gene (5 bases). Germline V gene lookup returns CDR1 SGHRS and CDR2 YFSETQ. V lost 0 bases and J 2 bases, leaving 9 bases between the germline ends. This CDR3 comprises 14 residues. The CDR3 DNA is TGCGCCAGCAGCTTGGTGACAGATACCTACGAGCAGTACTTC. This sequence encodes CASSLVTDTYEQYF.

The chain couples TRBV25-1 to TRBJ2-6; tentatively, D is TRBD2 (6 bases). Trimming removed 1 base at V and 0 bases at J, with 7 bases between. The CDR3 is 16 residues long. Looked up from germline, CDR1 is MGHDK and CDR2 is SYGVNS. CDR3: CASSEWGDSGANVLTF. The CDR3 bases are TGTGCCAGCAGTGAATGGGGGGACTCTGGGGCCAACGTCCTGACTTTC.

The rearrangement uses TRBV4-1 and TRBJ2-5; 8 nucleotides match TRBD1. CDR1 is MGHRA and CDR2 is YSYEKL in the germline V gene. The V gene end was trimmed by 8 bases and the J gene end by 3 bases; junction bases not matched to a gene: 5. The CDR3 runs to 13 residues. CDR3 sequence reads: CASLGTGEETQYF. The CDR3 nucleotides read TGCGCCAGCTTAGGGACAGGAGAAGAGACCCAGTACTTC.

The chain uses TRBV10-3 and TRBJ1-3; possible D gene TRBD1, 5 bases. Germline CDR1 and CDR2: ENHRY and SYGVKD. V lost 4 bases and J lost 0, with 13 bases in between. This CDR3 is 16 amino acids long. CDR3 protein: CAISVGTGGSGNTIYF. In DNA, the CDR3 is TGTGCCATCAGTGTGGGGACCGGGGGCTCTGGAAACACCATATATTTT.

This chain uses TRBV25-1 with TRBJ1-3; no firm D call. The V gene's germline CDR1 is MGHDK and CDR2 SYGVNS. CDR3 size: 13 residues. Trimming took 6 bases from V and 0 from J, leaving 6 bases between them. The chain's CDR3 is CASRALSGNTIYF. The DNA of the CDR3 is TGTGCCAGCAGAGCTCTCTCTGGAAACACCATATATTTT.

This clone has more than one count but fewer than ten. V usage is TRBV6-2 or TRBV6-3 and J usage is TRBJ1-2, with no clear D. Germline-derived CDR1 and CDR2 are MNHEY and SVGEGT. Trimming removed 2 bases at V and 0 bases at J, with 10 bases between. The CDR3 has 15 amino acids. The CDR3 DNA follows: TGTGCCAGCAGTTACCCCGCGGCGGCTAACTATGGCTACACCTTC. Amino acid sequence: CASSYPAAANYGYTF.